A single sample gave rise to the 8 T cell receptor beta chains below, sequenced in a study of cytomegalovirus exposure and HLA in healthy donors. Use of 60 Vbeta and 13 Jbeta primers characterized the PCR. Profiling relied on immunoSEQ multiplex PCR, and the TCRdb table lists in-frame clones only, not all of them. This sample has some 160,000 clones, with 70% to 90% found just once. Material for sequencing was PBMCs. The receptors were sampled from a woman aged 18-29 years in good health and CMV-seronegative.

DNA of the CDR3: TGTGCCAGCAGGTCCCTAGCGGGGTCCTACGAGCAGTACTTC. This codes for CASRSLAGSYEQYF. The V call is TRBV7-6, the J call TRBJ2-7; 9 bases align to TRBD2. The J segment lost 1 base and the V segment lost 6 bases, leaving 4 bases of the junction unmatched. Germline lookup yields CDR1 SGHVS and CDR2 FNYEAQ. The CDR3 runs to 14 residues.

This rearrangement joins TRBV7-9 to TRBJ2-1, with D perhaps TRBD2 (7 bases). This CDR3 is 13 amino acids long. V was cut by 4 bases and J by 5 bases, with 9 bases left in between. Germline V gene lookup returns CDR1 SEHNR and CDR2 FQNEAQ (reference sequence). CDR3 loop: CASSWGGHNEQFF. CDR3 sequence (DNA): TGTGCCAGCAGCTGGGGGGGGCACAATGAGCAGTTCTTC.

The chain links TRBV7-8 to TRBJ2-5, with 8 bases fitting TRBD2. With 8 bases clipped from V and 2 bases from J, the junction kept 7 bases outside the gene matches. The CDR3 length is 14 residues. CDR1 and CDR2 from the germline V gene are SGHVS and FQNEAQ. CDR3 in DNA: TGTGCCAGCTACGAACTAGCGGAGCAAGAGACCCAGTACTTC. Translated: CASYELAEQETQYF.

This chain uses TRBV11-2 with TRBJ2-1; 13 bases match TRBD2. Losses at the gene ends were 6 bases for V and 9 bases for J; bases not matched to a gene: 8. Germline-derived CDR1 and CDR2 are SGHAT and FQNNGV. CDR3 length equals 15 residues. The CDR3 nucleotides are TGTGCCAGCAGAACGACTAGCGGGAGGTCAGGTGAGCAGTTCTTC. It translates to CASRTTSGRSGEQFF.

The rearrangement links TRBV28 to TRBJ2-3; D is possibly TRBD1 (5 bases). The CDR3 length is 12 residues. CDR1 and CDR2 (germline): MDHEN, SYDVKM. V shed 3 bases and J shed 5 bases, with 6 bases lying between them. The CDR3 region has the DNA TGTGCCAGCAGTTTCAGGGTAGATACGCAGTATTTT. Amino acids: CASSFRVDTQYF.

The chain joins TRBV4-1 to TRBJ1-2; no clear D gene. Germline CDR1 MGHRA, CDR2 YSYEKL. V was trimmed by 0 bases and J by 8 bases, leaving 13 bases between them. This CDR3 has 14 residues. This chain's CDR3 is CASSQEGGSKGYTF. In DNA form, the CDR3 reads TGCGCCAGCAGCCAAGAAGGAGGGTCCAAAGGCTACACCTTC.

V usage is TRBV5-6 and J usage is TRBJ1-1; a weak D match, TRBD1 (6 bases). Germline assignment: CDR1 SGHDT and CDR2 YYEEEE. The CDR3 length is 14 residues. V was trimmed by 2 bases and J by 8 bases, leaving 16 bases between them. Here the CDR3 reads CASSLYYRVSEAFF. As DNA, the CDR3 is TGTGCCAGCAGCTTATATTACAGGGTCTCCGAAGCTTTCTTT.

CDR3 DNA: TGCGCCAGCAGAACTCGACAGGGTAGCTCCTACGAGCAGTACTTC. Protein: CASRTRQGSSYEQYF. The rearrangement uses TRBV5-1 and TRBJ2-7; TRBD1 matches at 7 bases. Per germline, CDR1 SGHRS and CDR2 YFSETQ. With 5 bases clipped from V and 0 bases from J, the junction kept 8 bases outside the gene matches. The CDR3 totals 15 residues.